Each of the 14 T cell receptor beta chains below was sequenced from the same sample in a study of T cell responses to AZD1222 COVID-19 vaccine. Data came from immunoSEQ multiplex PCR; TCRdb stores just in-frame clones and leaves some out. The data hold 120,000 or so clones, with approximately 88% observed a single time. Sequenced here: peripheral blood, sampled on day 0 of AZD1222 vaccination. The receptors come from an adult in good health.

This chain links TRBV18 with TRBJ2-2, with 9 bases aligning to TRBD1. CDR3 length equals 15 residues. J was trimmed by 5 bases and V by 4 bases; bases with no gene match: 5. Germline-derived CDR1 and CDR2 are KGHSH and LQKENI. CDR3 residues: CASSLTGGLTGELFF. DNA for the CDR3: TGTGCCAGCTCACTTACAGGGGGCCTGACCGGGGAGCTGTTTTTT.

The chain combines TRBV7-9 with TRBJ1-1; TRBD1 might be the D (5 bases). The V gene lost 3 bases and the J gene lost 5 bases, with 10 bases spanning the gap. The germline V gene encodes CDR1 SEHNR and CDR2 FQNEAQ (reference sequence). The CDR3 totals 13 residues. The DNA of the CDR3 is TGTGCCAGCAGCTTTGGGGGAGAGACTGAAGCTTTCTTT. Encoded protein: CASSFGGETEAFF.

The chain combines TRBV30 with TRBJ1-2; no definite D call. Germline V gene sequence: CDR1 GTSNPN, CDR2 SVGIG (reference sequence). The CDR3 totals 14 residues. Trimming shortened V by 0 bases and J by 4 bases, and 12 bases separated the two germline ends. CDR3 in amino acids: CAWSVIAGIYGYTF. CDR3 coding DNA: TGTGCCTGGAGTGTAATAGCCGGGATCTATGGCTACACCTTC.

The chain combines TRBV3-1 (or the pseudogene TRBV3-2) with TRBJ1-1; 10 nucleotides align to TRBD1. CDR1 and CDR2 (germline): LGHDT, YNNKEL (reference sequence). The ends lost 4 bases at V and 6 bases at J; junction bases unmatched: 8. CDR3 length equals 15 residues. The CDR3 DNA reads TGTGCCAGCAGCCTCCCGGGACAGGGGCGTTCTGAAGCTTTCTTT. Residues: CASSLPGQGRSEAFF.

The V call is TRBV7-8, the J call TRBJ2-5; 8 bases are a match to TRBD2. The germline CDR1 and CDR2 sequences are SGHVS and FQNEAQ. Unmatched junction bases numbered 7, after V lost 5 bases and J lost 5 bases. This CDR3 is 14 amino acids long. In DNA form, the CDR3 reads TGTGCCAGCAGCCCCGGGGGGGGAACGGAGACCCAGTACTTC. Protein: CASSPGGGTETQYF.

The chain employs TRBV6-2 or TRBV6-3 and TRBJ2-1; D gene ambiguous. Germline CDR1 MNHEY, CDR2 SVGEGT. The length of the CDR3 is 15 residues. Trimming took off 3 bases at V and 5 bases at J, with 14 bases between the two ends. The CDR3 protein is CASSYLQGANNEQFF. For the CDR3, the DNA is TGTGCCAGCAGTTATTTACAAGGAGCAAACAATGAGCAGTTCTTC.

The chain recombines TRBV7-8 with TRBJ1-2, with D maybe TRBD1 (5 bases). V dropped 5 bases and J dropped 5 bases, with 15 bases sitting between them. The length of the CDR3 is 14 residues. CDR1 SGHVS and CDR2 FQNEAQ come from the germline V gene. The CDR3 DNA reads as TGTGCCAGCAGCCCGGACACCGGGGGTTATGGCTACACCTTC. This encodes CASSPDTGGYGYTF.

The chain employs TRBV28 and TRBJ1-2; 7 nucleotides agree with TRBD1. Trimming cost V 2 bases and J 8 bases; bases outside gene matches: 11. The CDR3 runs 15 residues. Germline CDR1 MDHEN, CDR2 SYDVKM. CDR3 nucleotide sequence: TGTGCCAGCAGTTTACCCCAGGGGGTACGAAAAGGCTACACCTTC. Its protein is CASSLPQGVRKGYTF.

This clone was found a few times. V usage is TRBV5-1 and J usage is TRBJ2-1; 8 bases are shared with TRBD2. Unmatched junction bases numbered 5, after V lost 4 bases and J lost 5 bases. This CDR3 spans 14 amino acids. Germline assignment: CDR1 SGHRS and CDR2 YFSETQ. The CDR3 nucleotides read TGCGCCAGCAGCACAGCGGGAGTGGACAATGAGCAGTTCTTC. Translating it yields CASSTAGVDNEQFF.

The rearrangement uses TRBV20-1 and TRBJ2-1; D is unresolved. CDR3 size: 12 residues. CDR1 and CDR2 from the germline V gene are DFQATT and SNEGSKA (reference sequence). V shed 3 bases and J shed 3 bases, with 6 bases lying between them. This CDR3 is CSASALYNEQFF. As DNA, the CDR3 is TGCAGTGCTAGTGCGCTCTACAATGAGCAGTTCTTC.

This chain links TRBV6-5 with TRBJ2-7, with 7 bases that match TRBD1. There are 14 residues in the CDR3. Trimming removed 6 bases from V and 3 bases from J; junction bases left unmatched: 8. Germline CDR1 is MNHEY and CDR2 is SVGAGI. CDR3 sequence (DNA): TGTGCCAGCAGCCGACAGGGTCGAGGCTACGAGCAGTACTTC. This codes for CASSRQGRGYEQYF.

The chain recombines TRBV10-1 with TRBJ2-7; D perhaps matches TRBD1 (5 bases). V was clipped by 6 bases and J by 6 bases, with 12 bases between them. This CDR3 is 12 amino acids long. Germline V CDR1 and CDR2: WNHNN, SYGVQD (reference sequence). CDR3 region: CASSEGQGEQYF. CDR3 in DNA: TGCGCCAGCAGCGAAGGACAAGGCGAGCAGTACTTC.

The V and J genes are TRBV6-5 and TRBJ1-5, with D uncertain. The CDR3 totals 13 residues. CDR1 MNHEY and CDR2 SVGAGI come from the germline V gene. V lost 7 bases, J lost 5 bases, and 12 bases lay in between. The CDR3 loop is CASKQEGYQPQHF. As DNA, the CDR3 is TGTGCCAGCAAGCAGGAGGGCTATCAGCCCCAGCATTTT.

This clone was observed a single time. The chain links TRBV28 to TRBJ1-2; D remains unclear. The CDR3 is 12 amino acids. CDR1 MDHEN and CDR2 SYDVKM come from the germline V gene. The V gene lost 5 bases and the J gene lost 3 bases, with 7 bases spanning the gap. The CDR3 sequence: CASSPLYYGYTF. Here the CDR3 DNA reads TGTGCCAGCAGTCCCCTCTACTATGGCTACACCTTC.